Each of the 31 T cell receptor beta chains below was sequenced from the same sample in a study of CD8 T cells in ankylosing spondylitis. Each CDR3 protein is one row after TCRdb ran MiXCR on the 5' RACE reads. The sample shows hundreds of thousands of distinct CDR3 sequences, about 10% of them seen only once. The sequenced material came from blood, either unsorted or a sorted T cell fraction (not recorded which). These receptors originate from a male donor with ankylosing spondylitis or in good health (not recorded which).

This clonotype was seen repeatedly, ten times or more. V gene TRBV3-1 combines with J gene TRBJ2-7; perhaps TRBD1 as D (5 bases). The CDR3 has 15 amino acids. Per germline, CDR1 LGHDT and CDR2 YNNKEL (reference sequence). Trimming shortened V by 4 bases and J by 0 bases, and 13 bases separated the two germline ends. The CDR3 region is CASSRRRGLSYEQYF. CDR3 nucleotides: TGTGCCAGCAGCCGTCGAAGGGGCCTCTCCTACGAGCAGTACTTC.

Many counts were recorded for this clonotype. The gene calls are TRBV20-1 and TRBJ2-1, with D hard to call. V was cut by 6 bases and J by 9 bases, with 24 bases left in between. This CDR3 region has 15 residues. Germline values: CDR1 DFQATT, CDR2 SNEGSKA (reference sequence). The CDR3 loop reads CSAPAQQVRGSEQFF. In DNA, the CDR3 is TGCAGTGCCCCCGCCCAGCAGGTGCGAGGTAGTGAGCAGTTCTTC.

The sample holds many counts of this clonotype. The chain links TRBV20-1 to TRBJ2-5; 14 bases line up with TRBD2. There are 15 residues in the CDR3. From germline, CDR1 is DFQATT and CDR2 SNEGSKA (reference sequence). The ends lost 6 bases at V and 4 bases at J; junction bases unmatched: 7. The CDR3 loop is CSAVGTSGGGETQYF. The CDR3 region has the DNA TGCAGTGCGGTAGGGACTAGCGGGGGAGGAGAGACCCAGTACTTC.

The rearrangement uses TRBV5-1 and TRBJ2-3; D gene unclear. Deletions cut 0 bases from V and 2 bases from J, with 10 bases between. From germline, CDR1 is SGHRS and CDR2 YFSETQ. This CDR3 is 15 amino acids long. The CDR3 DNA sequence: TGCGCCAGCAGCTTGGAAGACCCAAACACAGATACGCAGTATTTT. Translating it yields CASSLEDPNTDTQYF.

The chain combines TRBV30 with TRBJ1-4; no clear D gene. The CDR3 spans 15 residues. V was trimmed by 4 bases and J by 3 bases, leaving 15 bases between them. CDR1 is GTSNPN and CDR2 is SVGIG in the germline V gene (reference sequence). In DNA form, the CDR3 reads TGTGCCTGGACCCCTTGGGTCTCCTCTAATGAAAAACTGTTTTTT. Protein product: CAWTPWVSSNEKLFF.

This clonotype was seen at least ten times. V usage is TRBV12-3 or TRBV12-4 and J usage is TRBJ1-6, with TRBD1 as a possible D gene (5 bases). Trimming pared 6 bases from V and 5 bases from J, leaving 11 bases between. The CDR3 spans 14 residues. This chain's CDR3 is CASSTRGHNSPLHF. In DNA, the CDR3 is TGTGCCAGCAGCACACGGGGCCATAATTCACCCCTCCACTTT.

In its sample, this clonotype was seen many times. CDR3 nucleotide sequence: TGCGCCAGCAGCTTGTTGGGGGACAGGCAAGAGACCCAGTACTTC. Its protein product is CASSLLGDRQETQYF. The rearrangement uses TRBV5-1 and TRBJ2-5; 8 bases agree with TRBD1. Germline CDR1 reads SGHRS; CDR2 reads YFSETQ. There are 15 residues in the CDR3. With V trimmed by 1 base and J by 2 bases, 4 bases remained unmatched.

This rearrangement joins TRBV7-6 to TRBJ2-2, with D perhaps TRBD1 or TRBD2 (5 bases each). The CDR3 length is 16 residues. Germline CDR1 reads SGHVS; CDR2 reads FNYEAQ. The germline V and J ends were trimmed by 1 base and 0 bases, with 9 bases remaining between them. The CDR3 loop reads CASSLGWDANTGELFF. The CDR3 DNA sequence: TGTGCCAGCAGCTTAGGTTGGGACGCGAACACCGGGGAGCTGTTTTTT. The variable domain in full, completed from reference TRBV7-6 and TRBJ2-2, reads GAGVSQSPRYKVTKRGQDVALRCDPISGHVSLYWYRQALGQGPEFLTYFNYEAQQDKSGLPNDRFSAERPEGSISTLTIQRTEQRDSAMYRCASSLGWDANTGELFFGEGSRLTVL.

This clonotype has at least ten counts. V usage is TRBV20-1 and J usage is TRBJ2-5; TRBD2 aligns across 7 bases. Trimming at V came to 6 bases and at J to 5 bases, leaving 6 bases not matched to a gene. The germline gives CDR1 DFQATT, CDR2 SNEGSKA (reference sequence). The CDR3 has 12 amino acids. The CDR3 sequence: CSADGLDETQYF. DNA of the CDR3: TGCAGTGCCGACGGACTAGACGAGACCCAGTACTTC.

The CDR3 DNA sequence: TGTGCCAGCAGCGTATCCTCACAGGGAGGCACTGAAGCTTTCTTT. As protein: CASSVSSQGGTEAFF. The chain employs TRBV7-3 and TRBJ1-1; tentatively, D is TRBD1 (6 bases). The CDR3 spans 15 residues. Trimming stripped 5 bases from V and 4 bases from J, with 17 bases between. Per germline, CDR1 SGHTA and CDR2 FQGTGA. The full variable domain, rest sourced from reference TRBV7-3 and TRBJ1-1, is GAGVSQTPSNKVTEKGKYVELRCDPISGHTALYWYRQSLGQGPEFLIYFQGTGAADDSGLPNDRFFAVRPEGSVSTLKIQRTERGDSAVYLCASSVSSQGGTEAFFGQGTRLTVV.

The rearrangement links TRBV7-9 to TRBJ1-4; D is unresolved. This CDR3 is 12 amino acids long. V dropped 7 bases and J dropped 7 bases, with 10 bases sitting between them. Germline assignment: CDR1 SEHNR and CDR2 FQNEAQ (reference sequence). This CDR3 is CASTRACEKLFF. The CDR3 region has the DNA TGTGCCAGCACTAGGGCTTGTGAAAAACTGTTTTTT.

The chain combines TRBV6-2 or TRBV6-3 with TRBJ1-5, with D unclear. Trimming cost V 0 bases and J 7 bases, with 16 bases left between them. The CDR3 runs 16 residues. Per germline, CDR1 MNHEY and CDR2 SVGEGT. The DNA for the CDR3 is TGTGCCAGCAGTTACTCGATCGGGGATCTTCGCCAGCCCCAGCATTTT. Protein sequence: CASSYSIGDLRQPQHF.

In the case of this clonotype: This may come from a read error, since a much larger clone is one base off. The V gene is TRBV5-1, the J gene TRBJ2-3; 9 bases line up with TRBD1. The CDR3 totals 16 residues. Germline V lookup: CDR1 SGHRS, CDR2 YFSETQ. CDR3 nucleotide sequence: TGCTCCAGCAGCCATGATGGGGACAGGGCCTCAGATACGCAGTATTTT. This encodes CSSSHDGDRASDTQYF.

Comments on this clonotype: A much bigger clone sits one base away, suggesting this may be a read error. V is TRBV6-1 and J is TRBJ2-7; TRBD1 aligns across 9 bases. Germline CDR1 reads MNHNS; CDR2 reads SASEGT. The CDR3 totals 14 residues. Trimming at V came to 6 bases and at J to 0 bases, leaving 3 bases not matched to a gene. The CDR3 reads CASRGTGNSYEQYF. CDR3 DNA sequence: TGTGCCAGCAGGGGGACAGGGAACTCCTACGAGCAGTACTTC.

This clonotype has just a few counts. The J gene is TRBJ2-1, the V gene TRBV20-1, with TRBD2 matching over 9 bases. Germline V gives CDR1 DFQATT, CDR2 SNEGSKA (reference sequence). This CDR3 comprises 14 residues. The CDR3 nucleotides are TGCGGATCCGGTTTCGCGGGGGGGTTAAATGAGCAGTTCTTC. It is translated as CGSGFAGGLNEQFF.

The chain links TRBV7-2 to TRBJ2-7; D tentatively reads TRBD1 or TRBD2 (5 bases each). Germline CDR1 is SGHTA and CDR2 is FQGNSA. This CDR3 comprises 11 residues. Trimming took off 5 bases at V and 12 bases at J, with 14 bases between the two ends. The chain's CDR3 is CASSQGEPLYF. The DNA for the CDR3 is TGTGCCAGCAGCCAAGGGGAGCCACTGTACTTC.

This clonotype was detected ten times or more. V gene TRBV9 combines with J gene TRBJ2-7; 10 positions agree with TRBD2. CDR1 and CDR2 from the germline V gene are SGDLS and YYNGEE. The CDR3 runs 17 residues. Unmatched junction bases numbered 6, after V lost 0 bases and J lost 0 bases. CDR3: CASSVGSGGWSSYEQYF. For the CDR3, the DNA is TGTGCCAGCAGCGTAGGTAGCGGGGGGTGGAGCTCCTACGAGCAGTACTTC. The full variable domain, in which reference TRBV9 and TRBJ2-7 provide the parts outside the CDR3, is DSGVTQTPKHLITATGQRVTLRCSPRSGDLSVYWYQQSLDQGLQFLIQYYNGEERAKGNILERFSAQQFPDLHSELNLSSLELGDSALYFCASSVGSGGWSSYEQYFGPGTRLTVT.

This clonotype was picked up many times. The chain links TRBV29-1 to TRBJ2-5; D ambiguous. CDR1 and CDR2 from the germline V gene are SQVTM and ANQGSEA. CDR3 length equals 12 residues. Trimming took 5 bases from V and 0 from J, leaving 7 bases between them. CDR3 region: CSVRAYQETQYF. CDR3 coding DNA: TGCAGCGTTAGAGCGTACCAAGAGACCCAGTACTTC.

The table lists this clonotype with a few counts. The CDR3 sequence is CSAFSAPASNEQFF. The CDR3 region has the DNA TGCAGTGCTTTCAGCGCGCCGGCTTCCAATGAGCAGTTCTTC. This chain joins TRBV20-1 and TRBJ2-1; D is uncertain. The CDR3 is 14 residues long. Germline lookup yields CDR1 DFQATT and CDR2 SNEGSKA (reference sequence). V lost 5 bases, J lost 6 bases, and 17 bases lay in between.

This clonotype turned up a few times. The chain links TRBV5-1 to TRBJ2-1; D may match TRBD1 or TRBD2 (6 bases each). The CDR3 totals 20 residues. The V end lost 7 bases, the J end lost 8 bases, and 37 bases lay between the germline ends. Germline CDR1 SGHRS, CDR2 YFSETQ. CDR3 region: CASRKTRGPLGDARSDEQFF. DNA for the CDR3: TGCGCCAGCCGGAAGACTCGGGGGCCGTTGGGCGATGCTAGGTCCGATGAGCAGTTCTTC.

This clonotype was recorded at least ten times. V is TRBV7-2 and J is TRBJ2-1; D is perhaps TRBD2 (6 bases). CDR1 is SGHTA, CDR2 FQGNSA, per germline. With 3 bases removed from V and 2 bases from J, the gap between germline ends came to 14 bases. The CDR3 has 16 amino acids. The CDR3: CASSLAAGMTYNEQFF. CDR3 nucleotide sequence: TGTGCCAGCAGCTTGGCGGCGGGGATGACCTACAATGAGCAGTTCTTC.

This clonotype was counted between two and nine times. V is TRBV14 and J is TRBJ2-6; the D is unclear. V lost 1 base to trimming and J lost 4 bases, with 11 bases between them. The CDR3 extends over 16 amino acids. From germline, CDR1 is SGHDN and CDR2 FVKESK. The CDR3 nucleotides read TGTGCCAGCAGCCAAGCCGTCTCGGCCGGGGCCAACGTCCTGACTTTC. It yields the protein CASSQAVSAGANVLTF.

The table lists this clonotype with many counts. The CDR3 DNA reads TGTGCCAGCAGTGAGCCGGGACAGGCGATACGAAAGCAGTACTTC. This codes for CASSEPGQAIRKQYF. The chain combines TRBV12-3 or TRBV12-4 with TRBJ2-7, with 8 bases that match TRBD1. This CDR3 region has 15 residues. The trim removed 5 bases at V and 8 bases at J, leaving 14 bases unmatched.

Worth noting for this clonotype: Given a much more abundant clone one base away, this may be a read error. The V gene is TRBV6-5, the J gene TRBJ1-5; D ambiguous. Germline CDR1 reads MNHEY; CDR2 reads SVGAGI. V lost 2 bases, J lost 9 bases, and 14 bases lay in between. The CDR3 sequence is 14 residues long. The CDR3 protein is CASSYVQRWGPQHF. The CDR3 DNA reads TGTGCCAGCAGTTACGTACAGAGGTGGGGGCCCCAGCATTTT.

The V call is TRBV24-1, the J call TRBJ1-1; D gene unclear. V lost 5 bases, J lost 1 base, and 10 bases lay in between. CDR1 KGHDR and CDR2 SFDVKD come from the germline V gene. The CDR3 is 14 amino acids. DNA of the CDR3: TGTGCCACCAGTGCAGGACGGAAGAACACTGAAGCTTTCTTT. This sequence encodes CATSAGRKNTEAFF.

V and J are TRBV28 and TRBJ1-3; no reliable D call. This CDR3 is built from 14 residues. The V gene's germline CDR1 is MDHEN and CDR2 SYDVKM. Trimming removed 2 bases from V and 5 bases from J, with 10 bases in between. This CDR3 is CASSLPDGRNTIYF. The CDR3 region has the DNA TGTGCCAGCAGTTTACCCGACGGAAGAAACACCATATATTTT.

In this sample, this clonotype turned up a few times. V gene TRBV12-3 or TRBV12-4 combines with J gene TRBJ2-7; TRBD2 is a possible D gene (5 bases). This CDR3 has 12 amino acids. V was clipped by 6 bases and J by 8 bases, with 14 bases between them. This CDR3 is CASRGPGNKQYF. CDR3 sequence (DNA): TGTGCCAGCAGGGGTCCCGGGAATAAGCAGTACTTC.

In this sample, this clonotype turned up many times. This rearrangement joins TRBV7-3 to TRBJ2-3; D gene unclear. Germline V lookup: CDR1 SGHTA, CDR2 FQGTGA. The CDR3 is 13 residues long. Trimming shortened V by 5 bases and J by 3 bases, and 9 bases separated the two germline ends. The CDR3 DNA is TGTGCCAGCAGCGGGGTAGCTACAGATACGCAGTATTTT. Protein sequence: CASSGVATDTQYF. Filled out from reference TRBV7-3 and TRBJ2-3, the complete variable domain reads GAGVSQTPSNKVTEKGKYVELRCDPISGHTALYWYRQSLGQGPEFLIYFQGTGAADDSGLPNDRFFAVRPEGSVSTLKIQRTERGDSAVYLCASSGVATDTQYFGPGTRLTVL.

This clonotype appeared many times. This chain links TRBV5-1 with TRBJ2-2; 9 nucleotides align to TRBD1. In germline, CDR1 is SGHRS, CDR2 YFSETQ. The CDR3 extends over 16 amino acids. J lost 5 bases, V lost 2 bases, and 7 bases had no gene match. CDR3 amino acids: CASSLQGASGTGELFF. Here the CDR3 DNA reads TGCGCCAGCAGCTTACAGGGGGCGTCGGGGACCGGGGAGCTGTTTTTT.

This clonotype was picked up many times. The chain employs TRBV24-1 and TRBJ2-1; 9 nucleotides match TRBD2. The germline CDR1 and CDR2 sequences are KGHDR and SFDVKD. V lost 0 bases, J lost 4 bases, and 3 bases stayed unmatched. The CDR3 contains 16 residues. CDR3 sequence: CATSDLKAGGYNEQFF. CDR3 coding DNA: TGTGCCACCAGTGATTTGAAAGCGGGGGGATACAATGAGCAGTTCTTC.

The sample holds a few counts of this clonotype. The chain employs TRBV3-1 and TRBJ2-3; D unclear. CDR1 and CDR2 from the germline V gene are LGHDT and YNNKEL (reference sequence). Trimming cost V 0 bases and J 2 bases, with 9 bases left between them. The CDR3 consists of 15 residues. This chain's CDR3 is CASSQDGSLTDTQYF. The CDR3 DNA reads TGTGCCAGCAGCCAAGATGGTAGCCTCACAGATACGCAGTATTTT.